These T cell receptor beta chains were read from a single sample in a study of PD-1 blockade in classical Hodgkin lymphoma. Sequencing was performed with immunoSEQ multiplex PCR; in TCRdb, only in-frame clones are kept and a portion is missing. The sample includes about 24,000 clones, approximately 79% of them seen just once. The sequenced sample was peripheral blood mononuclear cells (PBMCs), obtained before the fourth cycle of nivolumab. The receptors come from a human donor with classical Hodgkin lymphoma. Both conserved end residues are part of each CDR3. A D gene is named only where the DNA matches it firmly. Size tells how often a clone was seen (once, few, many) or the class of an expanded clone, and some rows leave it out.

TRBV19,TRBD1,TRBJ1-4,NA,14,CASSWDRVNEKLFF,TGTGCCAGTAGCTGGGACAGGGTGAATGAAAAACTGTTTTTT
TRBV30,NA,TRBJ2-7,NA,12,CAWRTGRYEQYF,TGTGCCTGGAGAACAGGACGATACGAGCAGTACTTC
TRBV7-2,NA,TRBJ1-1,NA,15,CASSLDPSGLTEAFF,TGTGCCAGCAGCTTAGACCCATCGGGTCTCACTGAAGCTTTCTTT
TRBV27,TRBD2,TRBJ2-1,NA,16,CASRMGGRVTYNEQFF,TGTGCCAGCAGAATGGGCGGGAGGGTTACCTACAATGAGCAGTTCTTC
TRBV28,TRBD1,TRBJ2-4,NA,16,CASSPRTGWDKNIQYF,TGTGCCAGCAGCCCAAGGACAGGGTGGGACAAAAACATTCAGTACTTC
TRBV5-1,TRBD2,TRBJ2-1,once,19,CASSLRTSGRESSYNEQFF,TGCGCCAGCAGCTTGAGGACTAGCGGGAGGGAGAGCTCCTACAATGAGCAGTTCTTC
TRBV6-6,TRBD1,TRBJ2-7,NA,16,CASTSRGQGEGYEQYF,TGTGCCAGCACTTCGAGGGGACAGGGGGAAGGCTACGAGCAGTACTTC
TRBV4-1,NA,TRBJ2-3,few,12,CASSSGTDTQYF,TGCGCCAGCTCCTCAGGCACAGATACGCAGTATTTT
TRBV29-1,NA,TRBJ1-4,NA,13,CSVEVGSNEKLFF,TGCAGCGTTGAGGTCGGTTCTAATGAAAAACTGTTTTTT
TRBV18,NA,TRBJ1-3,once,12,CASSERGNTIYF,TGTGCCAGCTCAGAGAGGGGAAACACCATATATTTT
TRBV27,TRBD1,TRBJ1-3,NA,16,CASSLGTGISGNTIYF,TGTGCCAGCAGTCTCGGGACAGGGATTTCTGGAAACACCATATATTTT
TRBV7-2,TRBD1,TRBJ1-4,NA,16,CASSLYRGRANEKLFF,TGTGCCAGCAGCTTATACAGGGGGAGGGCTAATGAAAAACTGTTTTTT
TRBV7-9,TRBD2,TRBJ2-2,NA,19,CASSSIDPAAGGRTGELFF,TGTGCCAGCAGCTCAATAGACCCTGCAGCGGGGGGTCGGACCGGGGAGCTGTTTTTT
TRBV7-2,NA,TRBJ2-2,NA,14,CASSWTGTGGELFF,TGTGCCAGCAGCTGGACTGGTACGGGCGGGGAGCTGTTTTTT